Listed here is a single TCR beta chain. This sample is drawn from a study of blood T cell repertoires in COVID-19. Turning to the study itself: Acute-phase and convalescent COVID-19 samples originated in the United States, Italy and Spain.

V lost 2 bases and J lost 4; bases outside the gene matches: 5. CDR3 length: 16 amino acids. Germline-derived CDR1 and CDR2 are SGHRS and YFSETQ. Assignment of participants to cohorts was predicated upon participant-reported clinical history. Cohort 3 donors counted as recovered after two negative PCRs, clearance, or resolved symptoms. TCRdb's copy holds only in-frame clones and misses some; the assay was immunoSEQ multiplex PCR. Of 350,000 to 400,000 clones listed, around nine tenths are singletons. The chain links TRBV5-1 to TRBJ2-2; 10 bases map to TRBD2. The TCR was taken from a woman between 18 and 29 years old who had recovered from COVID-19. Source material: PBMCs or T cells enriched from blood (not recorded which). The chain's CDR3 is CASSLPSGGITGELFF. The CDR3 DNA is TGCGCCAGCAGCTTACCTAGCGGGGGAATCACCGGGGAGCTGTTTTTT.